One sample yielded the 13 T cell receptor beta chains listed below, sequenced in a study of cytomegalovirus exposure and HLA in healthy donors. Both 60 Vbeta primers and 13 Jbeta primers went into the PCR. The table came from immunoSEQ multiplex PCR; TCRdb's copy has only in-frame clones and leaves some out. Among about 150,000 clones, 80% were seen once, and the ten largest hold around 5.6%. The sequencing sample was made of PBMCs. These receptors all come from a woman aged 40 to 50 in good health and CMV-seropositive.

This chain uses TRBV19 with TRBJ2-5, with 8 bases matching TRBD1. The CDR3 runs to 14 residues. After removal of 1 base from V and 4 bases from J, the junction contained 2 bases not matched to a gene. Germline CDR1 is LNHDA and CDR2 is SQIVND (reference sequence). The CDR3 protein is CASSIGQGLETQYF. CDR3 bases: TGTGCCAGTAGTATAGGACAGGGGTTAGAGACCCAGTACTTC.

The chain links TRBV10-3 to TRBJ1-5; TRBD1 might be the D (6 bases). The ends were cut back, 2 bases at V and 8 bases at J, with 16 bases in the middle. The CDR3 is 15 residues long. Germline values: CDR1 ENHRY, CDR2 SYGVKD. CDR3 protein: CAISEGTGLSKPQHF. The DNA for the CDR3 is TGTGCCATCAGTGAGGGAACAGGGCTTAGCAAGCCCCAGCATTTT.

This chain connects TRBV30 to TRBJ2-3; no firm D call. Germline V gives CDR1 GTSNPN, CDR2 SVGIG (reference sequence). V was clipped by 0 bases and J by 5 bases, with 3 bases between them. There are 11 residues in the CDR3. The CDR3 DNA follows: TGTGCCTGGAGTGTCAAAGATACGCAGTATTTT. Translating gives CAWSVKDTQYF.

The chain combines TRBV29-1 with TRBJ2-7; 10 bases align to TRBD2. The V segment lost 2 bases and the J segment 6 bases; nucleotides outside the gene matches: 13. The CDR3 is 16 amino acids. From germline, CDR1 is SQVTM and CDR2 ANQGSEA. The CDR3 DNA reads TGCAGCGTTGAAACCAATCTAGCGGGAGCTACGGCCGAGCAGTACTTC. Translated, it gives CSVETNLAGATAEQYF.

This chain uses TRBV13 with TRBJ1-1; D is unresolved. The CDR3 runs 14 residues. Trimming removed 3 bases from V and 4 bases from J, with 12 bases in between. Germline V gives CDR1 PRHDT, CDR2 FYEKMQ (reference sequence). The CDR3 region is CASSFRPSSTEAFF. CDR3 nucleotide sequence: TGTGCCAGCAGCTTTCGACCTAGTAGCACTGAAGCTTTCTTT.

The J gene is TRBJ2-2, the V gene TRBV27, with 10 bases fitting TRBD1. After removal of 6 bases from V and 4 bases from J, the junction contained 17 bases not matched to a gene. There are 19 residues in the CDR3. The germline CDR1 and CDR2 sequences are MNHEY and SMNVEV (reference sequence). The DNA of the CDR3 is TGTGCCAGCAGCCGCCGGGACAGGGGAGAGTATTCCCCCACCGGGGAGCTGTTTTTT. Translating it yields CASSRRDRGEYSPTGELFF.

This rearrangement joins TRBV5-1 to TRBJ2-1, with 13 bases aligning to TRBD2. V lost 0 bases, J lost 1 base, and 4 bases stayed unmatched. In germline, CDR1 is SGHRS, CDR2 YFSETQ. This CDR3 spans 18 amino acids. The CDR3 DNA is TGCGCCAGCAGCTTGGTGGGACTAGCGGGGCGATCCTACAATGAGCAGTTCTTC. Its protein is CASSLVGLAGRSYNEQFF.

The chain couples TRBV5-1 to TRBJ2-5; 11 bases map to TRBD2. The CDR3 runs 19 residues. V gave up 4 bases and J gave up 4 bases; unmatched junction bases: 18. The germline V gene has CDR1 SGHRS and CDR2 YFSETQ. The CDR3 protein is CASSPGTSGKPFAVETQYF. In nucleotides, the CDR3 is TGCGCCAGCAGCCCGGGGACTAGCGGAAAACCGTTCGCTGTAGAGACCCAGTACTTC.

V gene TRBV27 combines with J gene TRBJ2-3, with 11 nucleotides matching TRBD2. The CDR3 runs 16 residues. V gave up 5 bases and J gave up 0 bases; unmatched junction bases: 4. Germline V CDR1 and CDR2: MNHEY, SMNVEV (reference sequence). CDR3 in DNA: TGTGCCAGCAGTAGGACTAGCGGGCCGAGCACAGATACGCAGTATTTT. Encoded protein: CASSRTSGPSTDTQYF.

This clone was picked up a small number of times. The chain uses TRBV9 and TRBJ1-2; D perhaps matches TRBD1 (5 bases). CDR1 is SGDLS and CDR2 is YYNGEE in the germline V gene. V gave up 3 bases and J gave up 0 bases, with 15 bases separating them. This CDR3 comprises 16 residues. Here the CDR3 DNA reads TGTGCCAGCAGCGCTTTGGGGGGGTCGACTAACTATGGCTACACCTTC. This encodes CASSALGGSTNYGYTF.

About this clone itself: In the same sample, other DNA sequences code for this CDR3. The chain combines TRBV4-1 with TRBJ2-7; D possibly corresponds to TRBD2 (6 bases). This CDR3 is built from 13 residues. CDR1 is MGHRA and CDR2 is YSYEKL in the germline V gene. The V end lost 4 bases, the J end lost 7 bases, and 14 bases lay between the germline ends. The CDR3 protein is CASSLLPGDEQYF. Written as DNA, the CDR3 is TGCGCCAGCAGCCTCCTACCGGGGGATGAGCAGTACTTC.

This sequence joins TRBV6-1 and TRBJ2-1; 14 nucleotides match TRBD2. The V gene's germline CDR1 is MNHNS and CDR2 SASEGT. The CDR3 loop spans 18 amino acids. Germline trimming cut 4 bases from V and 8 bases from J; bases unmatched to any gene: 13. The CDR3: CASSAPGTSGSARHEQFF. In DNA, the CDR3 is TGTGCCAGCAGTGCGCCCGGGACTAGCGGGAGTGCTCGGCATGAGCAGTTCTTC.

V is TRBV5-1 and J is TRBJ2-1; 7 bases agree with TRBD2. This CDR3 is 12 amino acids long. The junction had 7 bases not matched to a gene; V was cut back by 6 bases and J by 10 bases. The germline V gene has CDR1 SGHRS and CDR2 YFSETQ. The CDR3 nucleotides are TGCGCCAGCAAGGCGGGAGTCCACGAGCAGTTCTTC. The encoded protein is CASKAGVHEQFF.